This T cell receptor (beta chain) was sequenced during a study of cytomegalovirus exposure and HLA in healthy donors. The CDR3 runs to 13 residues. The germline gives CDR1 SQVTM, CDR2 ANQGSEA. V lost 4 bases to trimming and J lost 2 bases, with 10 bases between them. Broader study findings: Per published reports, the classifier diagnosed cytomegalovirus status with high specificity and sensitivity. A cluster of highly shared sequence variants was likely a sequencing artifact. In a later analysis, several top co-occurrence clusters appeared linked to parvovirus B19, influenza, CMV and Epstein-Barr virus.

The primer mix had 60 Vbeta and 13 Jbeta primers. Method: immunoSEQ multiplex PCR; TCRdb's copy keeps in-frame clones and lacks some. The listing records 140,000 or so clones. A remark on this clone: The target antigen is unknown.

The TCR sequence derives from a male donor in good health and CMV-seronegative. The chain is built from TRBV29-1 and TRBJ2-3; a weak D match, TRBD2 (5 bases). What was sequenced was PBMCs. The DNA for the CDR3 is TGCAGCGTTGCCCTACTAGTCACAGATACGCAGTATTTT. This codes for CSVALLVTDTQYF.